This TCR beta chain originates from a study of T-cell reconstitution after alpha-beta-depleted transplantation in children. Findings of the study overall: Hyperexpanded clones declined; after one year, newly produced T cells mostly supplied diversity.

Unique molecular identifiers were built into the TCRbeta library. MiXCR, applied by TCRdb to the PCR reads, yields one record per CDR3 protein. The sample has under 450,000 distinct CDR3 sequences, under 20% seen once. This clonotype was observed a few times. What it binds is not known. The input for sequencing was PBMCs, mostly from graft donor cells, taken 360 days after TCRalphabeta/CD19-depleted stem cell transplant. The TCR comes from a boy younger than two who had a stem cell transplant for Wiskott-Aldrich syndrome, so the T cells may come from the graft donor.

In DNA, the CDR3 is TGCGCCAGCAGCGCGAGGGGGGGTGAGCAGTTCTTC. Its protein is CASSARGGEQFF. The chain uses TRBV5-1 and TRBJ2-1; maybe TRBD2 (7 bases). The length of the CDR3 is 12 residues. The germline V gene encodes CDR1 SGHRS and CDR2 YFSETQ. With 4 bases removed from V and 9 bases from J, the gap between germline ends came to 11 bases.